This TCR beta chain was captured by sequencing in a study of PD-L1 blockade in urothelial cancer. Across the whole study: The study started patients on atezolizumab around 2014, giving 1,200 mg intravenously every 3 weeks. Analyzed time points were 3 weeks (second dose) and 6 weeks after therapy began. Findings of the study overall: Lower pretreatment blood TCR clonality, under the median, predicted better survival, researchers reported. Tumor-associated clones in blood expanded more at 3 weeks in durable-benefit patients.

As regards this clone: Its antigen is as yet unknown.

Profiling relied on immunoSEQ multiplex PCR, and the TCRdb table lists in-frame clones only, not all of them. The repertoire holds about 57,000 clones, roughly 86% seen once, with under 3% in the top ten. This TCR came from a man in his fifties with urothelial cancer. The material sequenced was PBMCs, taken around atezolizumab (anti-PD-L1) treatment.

The CDR3 DNA reads as TGTGCCAGCAGATCCGGGACAGAGATCTATGGCTACACCTTC. Its protein is CASRSGTEIYGYTF. The J gene is TRBJ1-2, the V gene TRBV5-4; 7 bases line up with TRBD1. The CDR3 length is 14 residues. The V segment lost 5 bases and the J segment 4 bases; nucleotides outside the gene matches: 8. Per the germline V gene, CDR1 is SGHNT and CDR2 is YYREEE (reference sequence).